A single TCR beta chain is shown here with its context. Its antigen is still unknown. No conserved phenylalanine or tryptophan ends this CDR3, so it is likely a read error. The source of the sample is a study of metastatic and nonmetastatic thyroid tumors. Study details: Repertoire comparison spanned blood and tumor or nodule tissue of malignant and benign thyroid patients.

Nobody among the patients had been given any treatment before thyroid surgery. Under the authors' procedure: The authors used CDR3 differences across clinicopathological groups to build a distant-metastasis classifier for papillary thyroid cancer. TCRdb redid the clone calls on the PCR reads using MiXCR. None of the V and J calls come from the authors' own analysis; TCRdb made them. This table holds roughly 8,000 clones, approximately 29% found once. Study observations and caveats: Malignant thyroid tumors reportedly exceeded benign nodules significantly in TCR beta diversity, with the difference appearing in blood and tumor.

CDR1 is ENHRY and CDR2 is SYGVKD in the germline V gene. The CDR3 length is 17 residues. V was clipped by 0 bases and J by 0 bases, with 15 bases between them. Material for sequencing was tumor tissue. The chain links TRBV10-3 to TRBJ2-7; no definite D call. This TCR derives from a female donor with papillary thyroid cancer or a benign thyroid nodule (not recorded which). Some clones in this sample may be carry-over from other donors' samples. The CDR3 region has the DNA TGTGCCATCAGTGAGTCCTCCCGAAGGAGTACCTCCTACGAGCAGTACCTC. It specifies CAISESSRRSTSYEQYL.